This T cell receptor (beta chain) was recovered during a study of shared clonotypes between healthy human individuals. Study-level information: Three CD4 naive, three CD4 memory, two CD8 naive and one CD8 memory plate were used per donor. Broader study findings: Larger richness was generally estimated for naive than memory subsets. Genetic and exposure-history diversity was limited by the small donor number.

Germline-derived CDR1 and CDR2 are SGHRS and YFSETQ. The CDR3 is made up of 13 amino acids. V lost 5 bases and J lost 6; bases outside the gene matches: 4. Roughly 200 ng DNA, tens of thousands of T cell genomes, went into each sorted-subset replicate PCR. Some clones are missing from TCRdb's copy, which holds only in-frame ones; the method was immunoSEQ multiplex PCR. Here the sample spans approximately 2.3 million clones, over 85% being singletons. On this clone itself: Antigen specificity is unknown.

This chain uses TRBV5-1 with TRBJ2-2; 7 bases agree with TRBD1. The receptor's source is a man younger than 35 in good health. Some clones in this sample may be carry-over from other donors' samples. Input material: naive CD4+ T cells from PBMCs. Noted subset: CD45RA+ positively selected. CDR3: CASRQGEAGELFF. The CDR3, as DNA: TGCGCCAGCAGGCAGGGGGAAGCCGGGGAGCTGTTTTTT.